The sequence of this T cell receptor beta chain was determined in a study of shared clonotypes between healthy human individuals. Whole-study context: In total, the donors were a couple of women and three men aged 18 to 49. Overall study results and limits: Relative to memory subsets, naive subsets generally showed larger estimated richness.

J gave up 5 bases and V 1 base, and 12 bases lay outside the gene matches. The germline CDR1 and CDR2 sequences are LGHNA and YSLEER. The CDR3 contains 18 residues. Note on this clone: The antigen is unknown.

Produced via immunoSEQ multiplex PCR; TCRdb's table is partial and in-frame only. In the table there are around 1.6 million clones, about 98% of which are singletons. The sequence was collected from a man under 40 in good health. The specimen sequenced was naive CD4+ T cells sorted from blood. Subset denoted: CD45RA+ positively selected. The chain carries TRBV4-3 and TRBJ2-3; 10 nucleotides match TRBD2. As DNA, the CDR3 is TGCGCCAGCAGCCAAGGGGTTGGGCTAGCGGGAGACCTAGATACGCAGTATTTT. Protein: CASSQGVGLAGDLDTQYF.